Listed here are 18 T cell receptor beta chains from one sample, sequenced in a study of blood T cell repertoires in COVID-19. Some clones are missing from TCRdb's copy, which holds only in-frame ones; the method was immunoSEQ multiplex PCR. Of approximately 61,000 clones in the sample, 70% to 90% were seen once. Material: peripheral blood. The receptors derive from a man in his 70s with acute or convalescent COVID-19.

The genes are TRBV18 and TRBJ1-5; a possible D gene is TRBD1 (6 bases). The germline V gene has CDR1 KGHSH and CDR2 LQKENI. The CDR3 runs to 13 residues. Deletions cut 7 bases from V and 7 bases from J, with 14 bases between. CDR3 bases: TGTGCCAGCTTAAAGGACAGTCGGCAGCCCCAGCATTTT. Translating gives CASLKDSRQPQHF.

The chain carries TRBV19 and TRBJ2-2, with D tentatively TRBD2 (5 bases). The germline gives CDR1 LNHDA, CDR2 SQIVND (reference sequence). CDR3 length: 14 residues. V lost 7 bases and J lost 5, with 14 bases in between. CDR3 sequence: CASNPGGWTGELFF. The DNA for the CDR3 is TGTGCCAGTAACCCTGGCGGGTGGACCGGGGAGCTGTTTTTT.

The rearrangement links TRBV28 to TRBJ1-2; a weak D match, TRBD1 (5 bases). Germline V CDR1 and CDR2: MDHEN, SYDVKM. The CDR3 is made up of 14 amino acids. V lost 2 bases and J lost 4, with 11 bases in between. CDR3 nucleotide sequence: TGTGCCAGCAGTTTAAGGGCAGGGATCTATGGCTACACCTTC. It is translated as CASSLRAGIYGYTF.

V usage is TRBV3-1 (or the pseudogene TRBV3-2) and J usage is TRBJ2-7; TRBD2 might be the D (6 bases). Deletions cut 3 bases from V and 4 bases from J, with 16 bases between. CDR1 LGHDT and CDR2 YNNKEL come from the germline V gene (reference sequence). This CDR3 is 15 amino acids long. The CDR3 reads CASSHPGDRSYEQYF. DNA for the CDR3: TGTGCCAGCAGCCACCCGGGGGACCGATCTTACGAGCAGTACTTC.

In its sample, this clone was seen once. The V and J genes are TRBV4-1 and TRBJ2-1, with 9 bases fitting TRBD1. J was trimmed by 7 bases and V by 6 bases; bases with no gene match: 16. Germline CDR1 and CDR2: MGHRA and YSYEKL. This CDR3 comprises 17 residues. CDR3 sequence (DNA): TGCGCCAGCAGACGAGAGGGAGCGACAGGGGGGAGAAATGAGCAGTTCTTC. Translating gives CASRREGATGGRNEQFF.

The rearrangement links TRBV2 to TRBJ2-7, with 8 bases identical to TRBD1. The length of the CDR3 is 14 residues. Germline CDR1 is SNHLY and CDR2 is FYNNEI. Unmatched junction bases numbered 7, after V lost 6 bases and J lost 3 bases. The CDR3 coding sequence is TGTGCCAGCAGCCTGGACAGGGTAGACTACGAGCAGTACTTC. Translation: CASSLDRVDYEQYF.

The V and J genes are TRBV5-6 and TRBJ2-7, with 12 bases aligning to TRBD2. J gave up 2 bases and V 2 bases, and 2 bases lay outside the gene matches. The germline CDR1 and CDR2 sequences are SGHDT and YYEEEE. The CDR3 length is 15 residues. The CDR3 is CASSLGLAGPYEQYF. Written as DNA, the CDR3 is TGTGCCAGCAGCTTAGGACTAGCGGGGCCCTACGAGCAGTACTTC.

V and J are TRBV21-1 and TRBJ2-5; TRBD2, the D gene given by the table, was not confirmed from the DNA. TRBV21-1 corresponds to a pseudogene. The CDR3 spans 15 residues. In nucleotides, the CDR3 is TGTGCCAGCAGCAAACGGGGGGGACTGGGGAAGACCCAGTACTTC. The encoded protein is CASSKRGGLGKTQYF.

The chain is built from TRBV7-9 and TRBJ2-3; the D gene is possibly TRBD2 (5 bases). The CDR3 runs to 16 residues. V was clipped by 5 bases and J by 5 bases, with 20 bases between them. CDR1 and CDR2 from the germline V gene are SEHNR and FQNEAQ (reference sequence). CDR3 nucleotides: TGTGCCAGCAGCCAAAAAGTCGGGATCGGTTTAGATACGCAGTATTTT. Protein sequence: CASSQKVGIGLDTQYF.

The chain joins TRBV4-1 to TRBJ1-5; 12 bases are a match to TRBD1. V was clipped by 2 bases and J by 0 bases; unmatched bases: 5. In germline, CDR1 is MGHRA, CDR2 YSYEKL. CDR3 length: 18 residues. CDR3 in amino acids: CASSQRDRGPGSNQPQHF. In DNA, the CDR3 is TGCGCCAGCAGCCAAAGGGACAGGGGGCCGGGTAGCAATCAGCCCCAGCATTTT.

The J gene is TRBJ1-2, the V gene TRBV12-3 or TRBV12-4, with D uncertain. V was shortened by 3 bases and J by 8 bases, with 10 bases between the two germline ends. The CDR3 runs 12 residues. The CDR3 is CASSFEKRGYTF. CDR3 bases: TGTGCCAGCAGTTTCGAGAAGAGGGGCTACACCTTC.

This chain uses TRBV12-3 or TRBV12-4 with TRBJ1-2; D unresolved. CDR3 size: 13 residues. V lost 6 bases to trimming and J lost 8 bases, with 16 bases between them. The CDR3 spells CASSLDGLRGYTF. In DNA, the CDR3 is TGTGCCAGCAGCCTGGACGGACTGAGAGGCTACACCTTC.

V and J are TRBV6-5 and TRBJ1-2; TRBD1 matches at 7 bases. Germline V gives CDR1 MNHEY, CDR2 SVGAGI. The CDR3 covers 14 residues. With 6 bases clipped from V and 2 bases from J, the junction kept 6 bases outside the gene matches. DNA of the CDR3: TGTGCCAGCAGCCCCCGGGACAGAAACTATGGCTACACCTTC. Translated, it gives CASSPRDRNYGYTF.

This clone was picked up one time. The gene calls are TRBV25-1 and TRBJ2-5; a possible D gene is TRBD2 (5 bases). CDR3 size: 15 residues. V was cut by 1 base and J by 2 bases, with 11 bases left in between. Germline CDR1 reads MGHDK; CDR2 reads SYGVNS. The CDR3 sequence is CASSESTTLQETQYF. The CDR3 nucleotides read TGTGCCAGCAGTGAATCGACTACACTTCAAGAGACCCAGTACTTC. The full variable domain, completed using reference TRBV25-1 and TRBJ2-5, is EADIYQTPRYLVIGTGKKITLECSQTMGHDKMYWYQQDPGMELHLIHYSYGVNSTEKGDLSSESTVSRIRTEHFPLTLESARPSHTSQYLCASSESTTLQETQYFGPGTRLLVL.

The chain combines TRBV19 with TRBJ2-3; 13 nucleotides match TRBD2. V lost 0 bases and J lost 10; bases outside the gene matches: 4. Germline V CDR1 and CDR2: LNHDA, SQIVND (reference sequence). The CDR3 runs to 15 residues. The CDR3 loop is CASSIEGLAGAPQYF. Written as DNA, the CDR3 is TGTGCCAGTAGTATAGAAGGACTAGCGGGGGCTCCGCAGTATTTT.

The V gene is TRBV3-1 (or the pseudogene TRBV3-2), the J gene TRBJ1-1; D not resolved. V dropped 0 bases and J dropped 3 bases, with 8 bases sitting between them. The CDR3 runs 14 residues. Germline assignment: CDR1 LGHDT and CDR2 YNNKEL (reference sequence). This CDR3 is CASSQDRGYTEAFF. Written as DNA, the CDR3 is TGTGCCAGCAGCCAAGATCGCGGGTACACTGAAGCTTTCTTT.

Only a few counts were recorded for this clone. CDR3 DNA: TGTGCCAGCAGCTCATCCCCTAGCGGCCTACCCTACGAGCAGTACTTC. It specifies CASSSSPSGLPYEQYF. The V call is TRBV11-2, the J call TRBJ2-7; 7 bases are shared with TRBD2. The CDR3 consists of 16 residues. Germline CDR1 and CDR2: SGHAT and FQNNGV. Trimming removed 4 bases from V and 2 bases from J; junction bases left unmatched: 11.

This chain links TRBV27 with TRBJ2-1; maybe TRBD2 (7 bases). CDR1 is MNHEY, CDR2 SMNVEV, per germline (reference sequence). Trimming removed 1 base from V and 5 bases from J, with 15 bases in between. The CDR3 totals 16 residues. The DNA of the CDR3 is TGTGCCAGCAGTTTATGGGGGGGGGCCGAAAACAATGAGCAGTTCTTC. Amino acids: CASSLWGGAENNEQFF.